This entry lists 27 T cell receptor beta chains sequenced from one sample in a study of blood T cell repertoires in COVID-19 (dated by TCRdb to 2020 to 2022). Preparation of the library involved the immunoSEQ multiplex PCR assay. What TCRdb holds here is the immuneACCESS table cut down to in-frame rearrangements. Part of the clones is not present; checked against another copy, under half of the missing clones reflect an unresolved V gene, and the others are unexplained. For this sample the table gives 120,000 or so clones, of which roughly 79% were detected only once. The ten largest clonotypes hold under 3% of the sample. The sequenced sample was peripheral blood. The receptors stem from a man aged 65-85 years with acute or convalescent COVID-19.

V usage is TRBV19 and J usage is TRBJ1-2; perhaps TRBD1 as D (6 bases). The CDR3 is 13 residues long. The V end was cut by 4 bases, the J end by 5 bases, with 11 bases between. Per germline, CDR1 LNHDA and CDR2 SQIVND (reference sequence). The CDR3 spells CASSTGTPYGYTF. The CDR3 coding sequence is TGTGCCAGTAGTACTGGGACACCTTATGGCTACACCTTC.

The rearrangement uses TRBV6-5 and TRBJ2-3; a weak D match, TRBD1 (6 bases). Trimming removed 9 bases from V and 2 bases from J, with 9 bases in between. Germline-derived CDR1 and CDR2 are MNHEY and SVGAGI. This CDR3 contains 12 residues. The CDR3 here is CASRGTTDTQYF. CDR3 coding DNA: TGTGCCAGTAGGGGGACCACAGATACGCAGTATTTT.

The CDR3 nucleotides are TGCGCCAGCCGTCTAGCGGGGGGTTCAGATACGCAGTATTTT. Its translation is CASRLAGGSDTQYF. This chain connects TRBV5-1 to TRBJ2-3; 11 bases match TRBD2. J lost 4 bases, V lost 7 bases, and 5 bases had no gene match. Germline V gene data show CDR1 as SGHRS and CDR2 as YFSETQ. The CDR3 covers 14 residues.

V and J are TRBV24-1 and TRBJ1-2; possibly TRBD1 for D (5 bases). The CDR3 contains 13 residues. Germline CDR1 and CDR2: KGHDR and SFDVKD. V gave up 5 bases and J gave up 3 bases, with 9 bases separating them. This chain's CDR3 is CATSGTSDYGYTF. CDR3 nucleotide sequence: TGTGCCACCAGTGGGACATCCGACTATGGCTACACCTTC.

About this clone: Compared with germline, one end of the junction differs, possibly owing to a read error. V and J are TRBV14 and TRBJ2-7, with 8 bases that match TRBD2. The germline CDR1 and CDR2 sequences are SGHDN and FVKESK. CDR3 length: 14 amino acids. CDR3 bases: TGTGCCAGCAGCCAAGCGGGGGGGTCCTACGTGCAGTACTTC. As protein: CASSQAGGSYVQYF.

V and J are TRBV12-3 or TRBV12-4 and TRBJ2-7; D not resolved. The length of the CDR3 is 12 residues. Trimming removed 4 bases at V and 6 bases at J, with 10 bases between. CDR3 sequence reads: CASSSDILEQYF. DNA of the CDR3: TGTGCCAGCAGTTCTGACATTCTCGAGCAGTACTTC.

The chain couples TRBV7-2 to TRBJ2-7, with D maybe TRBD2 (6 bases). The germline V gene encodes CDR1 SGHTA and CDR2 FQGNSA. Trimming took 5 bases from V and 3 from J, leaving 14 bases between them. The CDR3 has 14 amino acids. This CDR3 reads CASSEGGTIYEQYF. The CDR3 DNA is TGTGCCAGCAGCGAAGGAGGGACGATCTACGAGCAGTACTTC.

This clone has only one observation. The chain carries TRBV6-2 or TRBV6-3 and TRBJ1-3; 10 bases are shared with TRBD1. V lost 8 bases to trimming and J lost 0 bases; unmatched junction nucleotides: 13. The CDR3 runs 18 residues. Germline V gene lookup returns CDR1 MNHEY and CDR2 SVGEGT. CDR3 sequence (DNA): TGTGCCAGCGGCCGGGACAGGGGTCCTAATCGCTCTGGAAACACCATATATTTT. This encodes CASGRDRGPNRSGNTIYF.

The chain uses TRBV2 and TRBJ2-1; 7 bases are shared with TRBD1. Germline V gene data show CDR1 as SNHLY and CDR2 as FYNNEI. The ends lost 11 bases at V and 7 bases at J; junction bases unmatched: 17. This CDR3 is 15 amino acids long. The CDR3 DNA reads TGTGCCGGCCTAGAGGGGGCGGTTGGGACAAATGAGCAGTTCTTC. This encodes CAGLEGAVGTNEQFF.

In DNA, the CDR3 is TGTGCCAGTAGTCCCCCCGGCAGGGGATATTTTGGATATGGCTACACCTTC. This gives the protein CASSPPGRGYFGYGYTF. The V and J genes are TRBV19 and TRBJ1-2, with a possible D match to TRBD1 (6 bases). CDR3 length equals 17 residues. The V end was cut by 5 bases, the J end by 5 bases, with 24 bases between. In germline, CDR1 is LNHDA, CDR2 SQIVND (reference sequence).

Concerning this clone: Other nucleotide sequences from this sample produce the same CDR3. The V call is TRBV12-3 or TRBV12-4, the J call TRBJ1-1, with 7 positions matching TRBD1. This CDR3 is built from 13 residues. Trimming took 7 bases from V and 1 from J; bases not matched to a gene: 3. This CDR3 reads CASNRQGNTEAFF. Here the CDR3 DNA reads TGTGCCAGCAACAGACAGGGGAACACTGAAGCTTTCTTT.

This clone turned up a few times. The DNA of the CDR3 is TGTGCCAGTAGTATGAAAACCGGTTTTACCATATATTTT. Protein sequence: CASSMKTGFTIYF. The chain uses TRBV19 and TRBJ1-3; D unclear. The CDR3 consists of 13 residues. The germline CDR1 and CDR2 sequences are LNHDA and SQIVND (reference sequence). Trimming removed 3 bases at V and 10 bases at J, with 13 bases between.

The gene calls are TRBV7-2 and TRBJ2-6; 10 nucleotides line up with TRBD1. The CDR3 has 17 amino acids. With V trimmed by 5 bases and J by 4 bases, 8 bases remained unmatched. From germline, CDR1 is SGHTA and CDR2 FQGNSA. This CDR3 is CASSQGQGLSGANVLTF. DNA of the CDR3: TGTGCCAGCAGCCAGGGACAGGGGTTATCGGGGGCCAACGTCCTGACTTTC.

The CDR3 DNA reads TGTGCCAGCTCACCACGTCAGGGGGACTACGAGCAGTACTTC. Translated: CASSPRQGDYEQYF. This sequence joins TRBV18 and TRBJ2-7, with 7 bases identical to TRBD1. The CDR3 covers 14 residues. After removal of 1 base from V and 3 bases from J, the junction contained 3 bases not matched to a gene. Germline values: CDR1 KGHSH, CDR2 LQKENI.

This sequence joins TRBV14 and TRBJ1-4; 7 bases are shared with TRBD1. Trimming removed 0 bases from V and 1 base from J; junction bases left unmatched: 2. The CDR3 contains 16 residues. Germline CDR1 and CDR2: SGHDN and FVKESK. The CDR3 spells CASSQENRGTNEKLFF. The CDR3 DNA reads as TGTGCCAGCAGCCAAGAGAACAGGGGAACTAATGAAAAACTGTTTTTT. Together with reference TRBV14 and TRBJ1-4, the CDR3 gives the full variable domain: EAGVTQFPSHSVIEKGQTVTLRCDPISGHDNLYWYRRVMGKEIKFLLHFVKESKQDESGMPNNRFLAERTGGTYSTLKVQPAELEDSGVYFCASSQENRGTNEKLFFGSGTQLSVL.

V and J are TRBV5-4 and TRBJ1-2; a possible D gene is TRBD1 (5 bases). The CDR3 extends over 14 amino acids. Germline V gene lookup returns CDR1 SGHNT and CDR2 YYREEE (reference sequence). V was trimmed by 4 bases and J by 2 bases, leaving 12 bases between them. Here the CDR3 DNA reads TGTGCCAGCAGCCCAGGGAATTCGAACTATGGCTACACCTTC. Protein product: CASSPGNSNYGYTF.

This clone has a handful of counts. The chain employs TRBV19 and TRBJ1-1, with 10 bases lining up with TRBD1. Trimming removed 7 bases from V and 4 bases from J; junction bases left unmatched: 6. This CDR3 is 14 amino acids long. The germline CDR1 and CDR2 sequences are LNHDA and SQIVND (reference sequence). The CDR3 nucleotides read TGTGCCAGTATCCGGGACAGGGGATCCACTGAAGCTTTCTTT. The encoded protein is CASIRDRGSTEAFF.

The CDR3 DNA follows: TGTGCCATCAGTGAGGGGACAGTACGAGGGGAGACCCAGTACTTC. It codes for CAISEGTVRGETQYF. V gene TRBV10-3 combines with J gene TRBJ2-5; 7 bases map to TRBD1. The CDR3 sequence is 15 residues long. From germline, CDR1 is ENHRY and CDR2 SYGVKD. With V trimmed by 2 bases and J by 5 bases, 8 bases remained unmatched.

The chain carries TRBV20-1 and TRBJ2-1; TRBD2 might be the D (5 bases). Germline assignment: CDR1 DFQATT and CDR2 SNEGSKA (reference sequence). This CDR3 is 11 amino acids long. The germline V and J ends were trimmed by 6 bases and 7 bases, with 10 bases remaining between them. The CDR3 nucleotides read TGCAGTGCGAATCGAGGGAATGAGCAGTTCTTC. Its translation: CSANRGNEQFF.

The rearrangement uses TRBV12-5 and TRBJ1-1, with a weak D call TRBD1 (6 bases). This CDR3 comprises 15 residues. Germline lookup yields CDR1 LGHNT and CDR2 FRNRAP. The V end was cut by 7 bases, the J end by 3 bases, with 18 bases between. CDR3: CASALLRGGDTEAFF. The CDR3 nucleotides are TGTGCTAGTGCCTTATTGAGGGGGGGGGACACTGAAGCTTTCTTT.

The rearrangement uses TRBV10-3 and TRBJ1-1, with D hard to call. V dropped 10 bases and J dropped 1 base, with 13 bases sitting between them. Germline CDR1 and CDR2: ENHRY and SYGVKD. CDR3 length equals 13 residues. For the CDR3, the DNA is TGTGCCACCATCGGAACAGAGAACACTGAAGCTTTCTTT. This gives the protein CATIGTENTEAFF.

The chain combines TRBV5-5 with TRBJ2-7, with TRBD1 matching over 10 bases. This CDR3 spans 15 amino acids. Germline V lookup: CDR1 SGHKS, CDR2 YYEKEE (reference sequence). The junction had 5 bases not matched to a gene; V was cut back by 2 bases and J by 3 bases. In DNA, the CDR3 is TGTGCCAGCAGCTTCTCGGGGACAGGGGACTACGAGCAGTACTTC. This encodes CASSFSGTGDYEQYF.

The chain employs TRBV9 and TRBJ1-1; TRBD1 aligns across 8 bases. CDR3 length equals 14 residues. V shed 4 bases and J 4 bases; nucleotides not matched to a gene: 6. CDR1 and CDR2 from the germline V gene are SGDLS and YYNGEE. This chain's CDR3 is CASSTTGGGTEAFF. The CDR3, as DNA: TGTGCCAGCAGCACAACAGGGGGTGGCACTGAAGCTTTCTTT.

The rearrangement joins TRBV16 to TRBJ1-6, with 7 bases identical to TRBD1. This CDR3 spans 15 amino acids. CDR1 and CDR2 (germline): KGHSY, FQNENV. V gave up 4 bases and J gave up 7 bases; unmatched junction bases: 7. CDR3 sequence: CASSLSTGENSPLHF. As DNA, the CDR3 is TGTGCCAGCAGCCTAAGCACAGGGGAAAATTCACCCCTCCACTTT.

This CDR3 reads CASSPTGLGPYEQYF. In nucleotides, the CDR3 is TGTGCCAGCAGCCCCACCGGTTTGGGGCCCTACGAGCAGTACTTC. V gene TRBV5-6 combines with J gene TRBJ2-7, with D tentatively TRBD1 (5 bases). The CDR3 has 15 amino acids. The germline V gene has CDR1 SGHDT and CDR2 YYEEEE. V gave up 4 bases and J gave up 2 bases, with 16 bases separating them.

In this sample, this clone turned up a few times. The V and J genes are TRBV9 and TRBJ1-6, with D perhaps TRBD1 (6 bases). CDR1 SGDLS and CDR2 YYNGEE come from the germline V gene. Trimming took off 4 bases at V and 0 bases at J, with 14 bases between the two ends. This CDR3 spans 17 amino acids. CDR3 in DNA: TGTGCCAGCAGCCCCGGACAGTTACGCTCCTATAATTCACCCCTCCACTTT. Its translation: CASSPGQLRSYNSPLHF.

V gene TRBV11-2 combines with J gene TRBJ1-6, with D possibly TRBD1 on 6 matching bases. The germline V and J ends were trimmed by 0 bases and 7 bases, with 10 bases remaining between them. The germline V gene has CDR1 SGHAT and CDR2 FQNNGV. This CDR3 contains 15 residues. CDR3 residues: CASSLERGSNSPLHF. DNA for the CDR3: TGTGCCAGCAGCTTAGAGAGGGGGTCGAATTCACCCCTCCACTTT.